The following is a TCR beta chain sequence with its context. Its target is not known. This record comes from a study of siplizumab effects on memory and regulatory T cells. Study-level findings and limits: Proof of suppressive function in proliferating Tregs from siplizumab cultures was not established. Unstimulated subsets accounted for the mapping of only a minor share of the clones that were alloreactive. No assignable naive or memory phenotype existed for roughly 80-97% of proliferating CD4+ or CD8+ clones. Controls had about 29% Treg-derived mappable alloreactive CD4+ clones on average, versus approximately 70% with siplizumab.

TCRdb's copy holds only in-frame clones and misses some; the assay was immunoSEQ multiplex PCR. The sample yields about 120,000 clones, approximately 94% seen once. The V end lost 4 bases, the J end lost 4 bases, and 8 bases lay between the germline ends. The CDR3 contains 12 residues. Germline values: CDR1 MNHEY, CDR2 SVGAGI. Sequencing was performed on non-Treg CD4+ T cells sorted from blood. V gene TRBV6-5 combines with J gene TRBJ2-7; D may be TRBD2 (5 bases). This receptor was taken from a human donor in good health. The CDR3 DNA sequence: TGTGCCAGCAGTTCACGCGGGTACGAGCAGTACTTC. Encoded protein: CASSSRGYEQYF.